Below, 2 T cell receptor beta chains from the same sample are listed, as sequenced in a study of monozygotic twins with inflammatory bowel disease. TCRdb re-called the 5' RACE reads; every CDR3 protein appears as one record, without DNA. This listing includes over 150,000 distinct CDR3 sequences. The sample consisted of blood. The receptor source for this set is a human donor with ulcerative colitis or Crohn's disease, or a healthy co-twin of an affected twin (not recorded which).

The chain carries TRBV19 and TRBJ2-3; TCRdb's D call, TRBD2, is unchecked because there is no DNA. Germline-derived CDR1 and CDR2 are LNHDA and SQIVND (reference sequence). The CDR3 runs 13 residues. The CDR3 here is CASATSRTDTQYF.

This rearrangement joins TRBV5-6 to TRBJ1-5. CDR3 length equals 14 residues. Germline values: CDR1 SGHDT, CDR2 YYEEEE. The CDR3 sequence is CASSLGLNGQPQHF.